Sequencing of this T cell receptor (beta chain) was carried out in a study of T cells in localized non-small cell lung cancer. Germline values: CDR1 SGHNT, CDR2 YENEEA. V dropped 0 bases and J dropped 3 bases, with 8 bases sitting between them. This CDR3 spans 14 amino acids. Note on this clone: The antigen remains undetermined.

Findings of the study overall: Higher T cell density in the blood was associated with longer overall survival, whereas higher adjacent-lung clonality associated with shorter survival. Only one tumor region went through sequencing, so heterogeneity may still be there. Uninvolved adjacent lung had the highest recorded T cell clonality, with tumor below it.

Assay used: immunoSEQ multiplex PCR; TCRdb lists only in-frame clones, some missing. The data hold 3,500 to 4,000 clones, with about 30% observed a single time. The sample was normal lung tissue next to the tumor, taken before any cancer treatment. The clonotype comes from a woman aged 35-75 years with stage I lung adenocarcinoma. The rearrangement uses TRBV11-3 and TRBJ1-1; D possibly corresponds to TRBD1 (6 bases). As DNA, the CDR3 is TGTGCCAGCAGCTTAGAGTCAGGGGACACTGAAGCTTTCTTT. It yields the protein CASSLESGDTEAFF.